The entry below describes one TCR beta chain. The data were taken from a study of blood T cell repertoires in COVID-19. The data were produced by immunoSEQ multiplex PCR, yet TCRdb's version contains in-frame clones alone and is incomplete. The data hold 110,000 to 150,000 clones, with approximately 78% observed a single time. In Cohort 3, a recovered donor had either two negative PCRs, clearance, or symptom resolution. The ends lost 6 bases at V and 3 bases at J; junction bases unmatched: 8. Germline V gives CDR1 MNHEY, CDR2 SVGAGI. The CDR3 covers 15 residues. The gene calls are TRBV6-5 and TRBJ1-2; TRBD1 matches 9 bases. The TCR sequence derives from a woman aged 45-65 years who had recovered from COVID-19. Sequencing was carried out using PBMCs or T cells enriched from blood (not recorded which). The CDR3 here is CASSTTGGRDYGYTF. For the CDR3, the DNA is TGTGCCAGCAGCACGACAGGGGGTCGTGACTATGGCTACACCTTC.